This is a list of T cell receptor beta chains from one sample in a study of T cells expressing NK-cell markers. TCRdb reprocessed the 5' RACE reads and stores each CDR3 protein as one record, lacking DNA. Its listing shows around 280,000 distinct CDR3 sequences. Material: blood T cells: a sorted CD56 or NKG2C T cell subset, CD4+ or CD8+ T cells, or bulk PBMC T cells (not recorded which). Receptor source: a young man in good health. Both conserved end residues are part of each CDR3.

cdr3_aa: CASSQVASGRADTQYF
v_call: TRBV4-1
j_call: TRBJ2-3

cdr3_aa: CASLTSQPSYEQYF
v_call: TRBV7-2
j_call: TRBJ2-7

cdr3_aa: CASSLHRGGYEQFF
v_call: TRBV7-2
j_call: TRBJ2-1

cdr3_aa: CASSEGPWQDTQYF
v_call: TRBV2
j_call: TRBJ2-3

cdr3_aa: CASSLVADRGEQYF
v_call: TRBV11-1
j_call: TRBJ2-7

cdr3_aa: CSARVGVRFMQFF
v_call: TRBV20-1
j_call: TRBJ2-1

cdr3_aa: CASSNYEGLNTEAFF
v_call: TRBV5-5
j_call: TRBJ1-1

cdr3_aa: CASSIGSRRMKEDYNEQFF
v_call: TRBV19
j_call: TRBJ2-1

cdr3_aa: CSARVPSGLNEQFF
v_call: TRBV20-1
j_call: TRBJ2-1

cdr3_aa: CASGLPLSGNPSETQYF
v_call: TRBV12-3/TRBV12-4
j_call: TRBJ2-5

cdr3_aa: CSVVLVLVQPNTEAFF
v_call: TRBV29-1
j_call: TRBJ1-1

cdr3_aa: CSASYTARQDEQFF
v_call: TRBV20-1
j_call: TRBJ2-1

cdr3_aa: CASKLGLAYEQYF
v_call: TRBV6-6
j_call: TRBJ2-7

cdr3_aa: CAWSYGTGSSGNTIYF
v_call: TRBV30
j_call: TRBJ1-3

cdr3_aa: CSVAPQSGVFTYEQYF
v_call: TRBV29-1
j_call: TRBJ2-7

cdr3_aa: CASSPHGGGNTGELFF
v_call: TRBV7-9
j_call: TRBJ2-2

cdr3_aa: CASSDRRTGLGKLFF
v_call: TRBV25-1
j_call: TRBJ1-4

cdr3_aa: CASSWGSASSYNEQFF
v_call: TRBV4-1
j_call: TRBJ2-1

cdr3_aa: CASSHPGQGTYNEQFF
v_call: TRBV23-1
j_call: TRBJ2-1

cdr3_aa: CASSSGEVYSTDTQYF
v_call: TRBV7-6
j_call: TRBJ2-3

cdr3_aa: CSAQKLAGDFSGANVLTF
v_call: TRBV20-1
j_call: TRBJ2-6

cdr3_aa: CSFWADVGEKLFF
v_call: TRBV29-1
j_call: TRBJ1-4

cdr3_aa: CGSASRDPHHEQFF
v_call: TRBV20-1
j_call: TRBJ2-1

cdr3_aa: CASSDWDISYEQYF
v_call: TRBV6-1
j_call: TRBJ2-7

cdr3_aa: CATSRGLAGLGEQYF
v_call: TRBV15
j_call: TRBJ2-7

cdr3_aa: CASSQGLAGALQYF
v_call: TRBV12-3/TRBV12-4
j_call: TRBJ2-5

cdr3_aa: CASTGLAGGNEQFF
v_call: TRBV2
j_call: TRBJ2-1

cdr3_aa: CASSAPGLAGVTQYF
v_call: TRBV25-1
j_call: TRBJ2-5

cdr3_aa: CASSVLTSGRPVTQYF
v_call: TRBV2
j_call: TRBJ2-3

cdr3_aa: CSATGLYRDGETQYF
v_call: TRBV20-1
j_call: TRBJ2-5

cdr3_aa: CASSKTVAGVGSPLHF
v_call: TRBV5-1
j_call: TRBJ1-6

cdr3_aa: CSVLGSRSTDTQYF
v_call: TRBV29-1
j_call: TRBJ2-3

cdr3_aa: CASSQASGAYNEQFF
v_call: TRBV7-2
j_call: TRBJ2-1

cdr3_aa: CASRQDRIGELFF
v_call: TRBV12-3/TRBV12-4
j_call: TRBJ2-2

cdr3_aa: CSGIRFQETQYF
v_call: TRBV20-1
j_call: TRBJ2-5

cdr3_aa: CASTPPYANEQFF
v_call: TRBV7-9
j_call: TRBJ2-1

cdr3_aa: CASRRLREGLFF
v_call: TRBV6-5
j_call: TRBJ2-1

cdr3_aa: CASSLRGGRALTDTQYF
v_call: TRBV12-3/TRBV12-4
j_call: TRBJ2-3

cdr3_aa: CASCRGGSTNEKLFF
v_call: TRBV12-3/TRBV12-4
j_call: TRBJ1-4

cdr3_aa: CSARDGKASTDTQYF
v_call: TRBV20-1
j_call: TRBJ2-3

cdr3_aa: CASSLGVNSPLHF
v_call: TRBV7-2
j_call: TRBJ1-6

cdr3_aa: CSARLEDRNTEAFF
v_call: TRBV20-1
j_call: TRBJ1-1

cdr3_aa: CASSLLLAGNYNEQFF
v_call: TRBV5-1
j_call: TRBJ2-1

cdr3_aa: CSARRLPLAGGPINEQFF
v_call: TRBV20-1
j_call: TRBJ2-1

cdr3_aa: CASSYSGSAEAFF
v_call: TRBV6-5
j_call: TRBJ1-1

cdr3_aa: CASSLGQVNTGELFF
v_call: TRBV5-5
j_call: TRBJ2-2

cdr3_aa: CASSLGTGINAEAFF
v_call: TRBV12-3/TRBV12-4
j_call: TRBJ1-1

cdr3_aa: CASSSRRTSTDTQYF
v_call: TRBV7-3
j_call: TRBJ2-3

cdr3_aa: CASSFEGYNSPLHF
v_call: TRBV5-6
j_call: TRBJ1-6